Below, one TCR beta chain is given with its context. This specimen belongs to a study of blood T cell repertoires in COVID-19. The wider study: Whether acute or convalescent, the COVID-19 samples came from the United States, Italy and Spain.

Original processing notes: Estimation of nucleated cell counts was performed using reference gene primer amplification. Data came from immunoSEQ multiplex PCR; TCRdb stores just in-frame clones and leaves some out. V and J calls and clone size come straight from that table; D and trimming were deduced from the DNA. The data contain around 180,000 clones, 82% of them singletons. Trimming removed 4 bases from V and 7 bases from J, with 16 bases in between. CDR3 length: 14 residues. CDR1 is SNHLY and CDR2 is FYNNEI in the germline V gene. Source material: peripheral blood. The V call is TRBV2, the J call TRBJ1-2; D is possibly TRBD1 (5 bases). The TCR was taken from a woman aged 80 or over with active or convalescent COVID-19. DNA for the CDR3: TGTGCCAGCAGTGTGGGGCCCCGGAGAGGTGGCTACACCTTC. It codes for CASSVGPRRGGYTF.